This T cell receptor (beta chain) comes out of a study of regulatory T cells in long-lasting Graves disease. The time point here: newly diagnosed GD, antithyroid drugs for less than 3 months. From RNA extracted from PBMCs, the TCR library was made. This clonotype was observed a few times. Trimming at V came to 8 bases and at J to 0 bases, leaving 2 bases not matched to a gene. This CDR3 is 14 amino acids long. Germline values: CDR1 MNHNS, CDR2 SASEGT. HTBI primers from iRepertoire and Arm-PCR of CDR3 regions yielded the TCR beta libraries. TCRdb re-derived calls from the multiplex PCR reads in MiXCR, one entry per CDR3 protein. In the table there are over 500,000 distinct CDR3 sequences, approximately 16% of which are singletons. The same specimen was also included in a second study, on T cells in Graves' hyperthyroidism and ophthalmopathy.

The source is a man aged 18 to 29 with Graves disease. The sample here was peripheral blood mononuclear cells (PBMCs), taken at new diagnosis, from a patient treated with antithyroid drugs. This chain links TRBV6-1 with TRBJ2-3; 10 nucleotides match TRBD1. The chain's CDR3 is CASVDRGSTDTQYF. The CDR3 nucleotides are TGTGCCAGCGTGGACAGGGGGAGCACAGATACGCAGTATTTT.